This passage covers 19 T cell receptor beta chains from one sample sequenced in a study of T cell changes during pregnancy in multiple sclerosis. Libraries were prepared by immunoSEQ multiplex PCR; TCRdb keeps only in-frame clonotypes and omits some of them. The sample holds roughly 48,000 clones, about nine tenths seen once. The material sequenced was CD4+ T cells from peripheral blood mononuclear cells, taken in the second trimester of pregnancy. These receptors were collected from a female donor with multiple sclerosis, enrolled in a pregnancy study.

This chain links TRBV2 with TRBJ1-2; D not certain. V lost 6 bases and J 8 bases, leaving 13 bases between the germline ends. This CDR3 is built from 12 residues. Germline CDR1 SNHLY, CDR2 FYNNEI. The CDR3 sequence is CASRGRGWGYTF. In DNA form, the CDR3 reads TGTGCCAGCAGGGGCCGGGGTTGGGGCTACACCTTC.

The V call is TRBV7-3, the J call TRBJ2-5; D uncertain. In germline, CDR1 is SGHTA, CDR2 FQGTGA. Trimming stripped 0 bases from V and 3 bases from J, with 11 bases between. The CDR3 has 15 residues. Here the CDR3 DNA reads TGTGCCAGCAGCTTAACAGGTTCCCAGGAAGAGACCCAGTACTTC. Amino acid sequence: CASSLTGSQEETQYF.

The genes are TRBV29-1 and TRBJ1-1; 8 bases agree with TRBD1. From germline, CDR1 is SQVTM and CDR2 ANQGSEA. This CDR3 spans 12 amino acids. V lost 6 bases, J lost 4 bases, and 4 bases stayed unmatched. The CDR3: CSVDRGATEAFF. The DNA for the CDR3 is TGCAGCGTCGACAGGGGTGCCACTGAAGCTTTCTTT.

The chain joins TRBV7-9 to TRBJ1-4; 7 bases are a match to TRBD1. Looked up from germline, CDR1 is SEHNR and CDR2 is FQNEAQ (reference sequence). This CDR3 has 18 residues. After removal of 1 base from V and 0 bases from J, the junction contained 8 bases not matched to a gene. The CDR3 coding sequence is TGTGCCAGCAGCTTAGGATCGACAGGGACAGCAACTAATGAAAAACTGTTTTTT. Translating it yields CASSLGSTGTATNEKLFF. The full variable domain, completed using reference TRBV7-9 and TRBJ1-4, is DTGVSQNPRHKITKRGQNVTFRCDPISEHNRLYWYRQTLGQGPEFLTYFQNEAQLEKSRLLSDRFSAERPKGSFSTLEIQRTEQGDSAMYLCASSLGSTGTATNEKLFFGSGTQLSVL.

J is TRBJ1-1 and V is TRBV7-2; tentatively, D is TRBD1 (6 bases). Trimming cost V 5 bases and J 4 bases, with 17 bases left between them. The CDR3 is 15 residues long. Germline V gives CDR1 SGHTA, CDR2 FQGNSA. DNA of the CDR3: TGTGCCAGCAGCCATAAACAGGGAAGGGGCACTGAAGCTTTCTTT. It specifies CASSHKQGRGTEAFF.

The chain combines TRBV30 with TRBJ1-6; TRBD1 matches 7 bases. From germline, CDR1 is GTSNPN and CDR2 SVGIG (reference sequence). The ends lost 6 bases at V and 5 bases at J; junction bases unmatched: 1. The CDR3 spans 12 residues. This CDR3 is CACGQDNSPLHF. The CDR3 DNA follows: TGTGCCTGCGGACAGGATAATTCACCCCTCCACTTT. Together with reference TRBV30 and TRBJ1-6, the CDR3 gives the full variable domain: SQTIHQWPATLVQPVGSPLSLECTVEGTSNPNLYWYRQAAGRGLQLLFYSVGIGQISSEVPQNLSASRPQDRQFILSSKKLLLSDSGFYLCACGQDNSPLHFGNGTRLTVT.

J is TRBJ2-5 and V is TRBV7-2, with D possibly matching TRBD1 (8 bases). This CDR3 contains 15 residues. Between the trimmed V and J ends, which lost 3 bases and 4 bases, there was a span of 15 bases. Germline V gene sequence: CDR1 SGHTA, CDR2 FQGNSA. In nucleotides, the CDR3 is TGTGCCAGCAGCTTCCCACAGGGGGGGGTAGAGACCCAGTACTTC. Protein sequence: CASSFPQGGVETQYF.

This clone was detected only once. CDR3 bases: TGCGCCAGCTCAGGACTAGCGGGAGCTGCAGATACGCAGTATTTT. Translation: CASSGLAGAADTQYF. J is TRBJ2-3 and V is TRBV5-1; the match to TRBD2 covers 13 bases. The length of the CDR3 is 15 residues. V was pared by 7 bases and J by 4 bases, with 6 bases of the junction left unmatched. CDR1 is SGHRS and CDR2 is YFSETQ in the germline V gene. Full variable domain (missing parts from reference TRBV5-1 and TRBJ2-3): KAGVTQTPRYLIKTRGQQVTLSCSPISGHRSVSWYQQTPGQGLQFLFEYFSETQRNKGNFPGRFSGRQFSNSRSEMNVSTLELGDSALYLCASSGLAGAADTQYFGPGTRLTVL.

This chain uses TRBV7-3 with TRBJ1-1; TRBD1 agrees at 8 bases. Looked up from germline, CDR1 is SGHTA and CDR2 is FQGTGA. This CDR3 contains 15 residues. Trimming cost V 5 bases and J 4 bases; bases outside gene matches: 9. The CDR3: CASSTGRTGSTEAFF. The CDR3 DNA sequence: TGTGCCAGCAGCACGGGCAGGACAGGGAGCACTGAAGCTTTCTTT.

The chain is built from TRBV28 and TRBJ1-4; TRBD1 aligns across 8 bases. The CDR3 sequence is 14 residues long. Germline V gene lookup returns CDR1 MDHEN and CDR2 SYDVKM. The V gene end was trimmed by 4 bases and the J gene end by 5 bases; junction bases not matched to a gene: 3. DNA for the CDR3: TGTGCCAGCAGTTCACAGGGGGAAAATGAAAAACTGTTTTTT. This codes for CASSSQGENEKLFF.

This rearrangement joins TRBV9 to TRBJ1-4; D gene ambiguous. Germline CDR1 is SGDLS and CDR2 is YYNGEE. V was clipped by 1 base and J by 8 bases, with 9 bases between them. This CDR3 region has 13 residues. Here the CDR3 reads CASSVNSWEKLFF. CDR3 coding DNA: TGTGCCAGCAGCGTAAACAGTTGGGAAAAACTGTTTTTT.

The chain is built from TRBV18 and TRBJ1-1; D remains ambiguous. Trimming shortened V by 1 base and J by 4 bases, and 10 bases separated the two germline ends. The CDR3 length is 14 residues. CDR1 and CDR2 (germline): KGHSH, LQKENI. The CDR3 here is CASSPQGGGTEAFF. CDR3 sequence (DNA): TGTGCCAGCTCACCACAGGGCGGAGGCACTGAAGCTTTCTTT. Full variable domain (rest looked up from reference TRBV18 and TRBJ1-1): NAGVMQNPRHLVRRRGQEARLRCSPMKGHSHVYWYRQLPEEGLKFMVYLQKENIIDESGMPKERFSAEFPKEGPSILRIQQVVRGDSAAYFCASSPQGGGTEAFFGQGTRLTVV.

J is TRBJ1-5 and V is TRBV28; 7 nucleotides line up with TRBD1. Trimming cost V 2 bases and J 7 bases; bases outside gene matches: 11. The CDR3 covers 16 residues. Germline CDR1 reads MDHEN; CDR2 reads SYDVKM. In DNA, the CDR3 is TGTGCCAGCAGTTTACGGCCAACAGGGGCTGGGCAGCCCCAGCATTTT. This gives the protein CASSLRPTGAGQPQHF.

The gene calls are TRBV5-1 and TRBJ2-1; no reliable D call. CDR1 and CDR2 from the germline V gene are SGHRS and YFSETQ. The CDR3 spans 14 residues. V gave up 0 bases and J gave up 3 bases, with 7 bases separating them. Here the CDR3 reads CASSLGAGYNEQFF. CDR3 nucleotides: TGCGCCAGCAGCTTGGGGGCAGGCTACAATGAGCAGTTCTTC.

The table lists this clone with a count of one. As DNA, the CDR3 is TGCGCCAGCGACGAAGGGGCAAACACAGATACGCAGTATTTT. Amino acids: CASDEGANTDTQYF. V and J are TRBV5-1 and TRBJ2-3, with a possible D match to TRBD1 (5 bases). The CDR3 spans 14 residues. V was pared by 7 bases and J by 2 bases, with 14 bases between. Per germline, CDR1 SGHRS and CDR2 YFSETQ.

This chain joins TRBV15 and TRBJ1-1, with TRBD1 identical over 8 bases. Unmatched junction bases numbered 9, after V lost 5 bases and J lost 4 bases. Germline CDR1 is LNHNV and CDR2 is YYDKDF (reference sequence). This CDR3 is built from 15 residues. CDR3 protein: CATSYLQGESTEAFF. CDR3 bases: TGTGCCACCAGCTACTTACAGGGGGAGTCCACTGAAGCTTTCTTT.

The V gene is TRBV4-1, the J gene TRBJ2-7, with 8 positions matching TRBD1. J was trimmed by 0 bases and V by 4 bases; bases with no gene match: 5. Looked up from germline, CDR1 is MGHRA and CDR2 is YSYEKL. The CDR3 extends over 15 amino acids. CDR3: CASSRTQGGSYEQYF. In nucleotides, the CDR3 is TGCGCCAGCAGCCGAACACAGGGGGGCTCCTACGAGCAGTACTTC.

The chain links TRBV5-1 to TRBJ2-7, with 10 bases that match TRBD1. V was pared by 0 bases and J by 2 bases, with 2 bases of the junction left unmatched. The CDR3 runs to 15 residues. CDR1 SGHRS and CDR2 YFSETQ come from the germline V gene. This chain's CDR3 is CASSLDGTGAYEQYF. The CDR3 region has the DNA TGCGCCAGCAGCTTGGACGGGACAGGGGCCTACGAGCAGTACTTC.

In the case of this clone: One end of the junction varies from germline; a read error may be responsible. The chain carries TRBV28 and TRBJ2-7; 8 bases align to TRBD1. The CDR3 is 13 residues long. Per germline, CDR1 MDHEN and CDR2 SYDVKM. The CDR3 DNA follows: TGTGCCAGCACTTTAGGACAGGGACGCGAGCAGTACTTC. This gives the protein CASTLGQGREQYF.